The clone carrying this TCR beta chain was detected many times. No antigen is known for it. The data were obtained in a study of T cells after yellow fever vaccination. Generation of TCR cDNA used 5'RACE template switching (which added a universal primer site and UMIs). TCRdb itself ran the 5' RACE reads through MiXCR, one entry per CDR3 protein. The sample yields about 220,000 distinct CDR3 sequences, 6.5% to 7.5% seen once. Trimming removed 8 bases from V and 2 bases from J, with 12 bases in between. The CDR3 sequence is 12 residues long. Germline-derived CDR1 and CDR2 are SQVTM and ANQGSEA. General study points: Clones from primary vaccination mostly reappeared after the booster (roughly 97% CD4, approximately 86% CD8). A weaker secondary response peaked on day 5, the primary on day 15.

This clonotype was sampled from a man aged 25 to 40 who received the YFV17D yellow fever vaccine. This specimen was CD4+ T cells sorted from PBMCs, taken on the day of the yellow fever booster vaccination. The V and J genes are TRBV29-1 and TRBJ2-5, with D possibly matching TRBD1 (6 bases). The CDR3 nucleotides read TGCAGCTTTACAGGGAAACAAGAGACCCAGTACTTC. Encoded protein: CSFTGKQETQYF.